This is a list of T cell receptor beta chains from one sample in a study of type 1 regulatory T cells. These TCRs are of unknown antigen specificity. MiXCR was run by TCRdb on the reads, yielding one entry per CDR3 protein. Here the sample spans about 68,000 distinct CDR3 sequences, around 63% being singletons. Sequences were obtained from cultured T cells, either the whole culture or a sorted T cell fraction (not recorded which). Source of these receptors: a human donor in good health. The CDR3 runs from the conserved cysteine through the conserved F or W. D genes are given only for firm matches. Where a row states a size, it is once, few, many or the class of an expanded clone; other rows omit it.

J: TRBJ2-5; size: medium-sized; D: TRBD2; V: TRBV4-2; CDR3: CASSPGTSRETQYF; DNA: TGTGCCAGCAGCCCCGGGACTAGCCGGGAGACCCAGTACTTC
J: TRBJ2-6; size: NA; D: TRBD2; V: TRBV24-1; CDR3: CATSDFLPGLAASGANVLTF; DNA: TGTGCCACCAGTGATTTCTTACCGGGACTAGCGGCCTCTGGGGCCAACGTCCTGACTTTC
J: TRBJ2-1; size: NA; D: TRBD2; V: TRBV20-1; CDR3: CSAKVQREVWNEQFF; DNA: TGCAGTGCTAAGGTCCAGCGGGAGGTATGGAATGAGCAGTTCTTC
J: TRBJ2-7; size: NA; D: NA; V: TRBV20-1; CDR3: CSARAALTDSPHF; DNA: TGCAGTGCTAGAGCAGCATTGACAGACTCTCCGCACTTC
J: TRBJ2-3; size: NA; D: TRBD2; V: TRBV5-1; CDR3: CASSLDAGGPTDTQYF; DNA: TGCGCCAGCAGCTTGGACGCGGGAGGGCCGACAGATACGCAGTATTTT
J: TRBJ1-5; size: NA; D: NA; V: TRBV12-3/TRBV12-4; CDR3: CASSQSAGQQQPQHF; DNA: TGTGCCAGCAGTCAATCCGCAGGACAGCAACAGCCCCAGCATTTT
J: TRBJ2-3; size: NA; D: TRBD2; V: TRBV5-1; CDR3: CASAGGVNTDTQYF; DNA: TGCGCCAGCGCGGGAGGGGTAAACACAGATACGCAGTATTTT
J: TRBJ2-2; size: few; D: NA; V: TRBV27; CDR3: CASSPLNTGELFF; DNA: TGTGCCAGCAGTCCCCTCAACACCGGGGAGCTGTTTTTT
J: TRBJ2-7; size: NA; D: TRBD2; V: TRBV12-3/TRBV12-4; CDR3: CASSTPRTSGRYEQYF; DNA: TGTGCCAGCAGCACACCCAGGACTAGCGGGAGGTACGAGCAGTACTTC
J: TRBJ1-1; size: NA; D: NA; V: TRBV5-1; CDR3: CASSLVPFTENTEAFF; DNA: TGCGCCAGCAGCTTGGTCCCCTTTACAGAGAACACTGAAGCTTTCTTT
J: TRBJ2-1; size: NA; D: TRBD2; V: TRBV18; CDR3: CASSPIAGDYNEQFF; DNA: TGTGCCAGCTCACCTATAGCGGGGGACTACAATGAGCAGTTCTTC
J: TRBJ1-2; size: NA; D: NA; V: TRBV10-3; CDR3: CAIMGAGSGYGYTF; DNA: TGTGCCATCATGGGGGCAGGGTCGGGCTATGGCTACACCTTC
J: TRBJ2-1; size: once; D: TRBD2; V: TRBV5-1; CDR3: CASSLGQLGGEQFF; DNA: TGCGCCAGCAGCTTGGGACAACTCGGGGGGGAGCAGTTCTTC
J: TRBJ2-1; size: few; D: TRBD2; V: TRBV20-1; CDR3: CSAGRGLNNEQFF; DNA: TGCAGTGCTGGGAGGGGACTGAACAATGAGCAGTTCTTC
J: TRBJ2-2; size: NA; D: TRBD1; V: TRBV6-5; CDR3: CASSPVHQTGGAGELFF; DNA: TGTGCCAGCAGCCCCGTACACCAGACAGGGGGGGCCGGGGAGCTGTTTTTT
J: TRBJ1-4; size: few; D: NA; V: TRBV7-9; CDR3: CASTSIPLKLFF; DNA: TGTGCCAGCACCTCAATTCCCTTAAAACTGTTTTTT
J: TRBJ1-2; size: NA; D: NA; V: TRBV9; CDR3: CASSKDRFLDGYTF; DNA: TGTGCCAGCAGCAAAGACAGGTTCCTAGATGGCTACACCTTC
J: TRBJ2-4; size: NA; D: NA; V: TRBV4-2; CDR3: CASSQDRQGGDIQYF; DNA: TGTGCCAGCAGCCAAGATCGGCAGGGTGGGGACATTCAGTACTTC
J: TRBJ2-5; size: few; D: NA; V: TRBV3-1; CDR3: CASSLRGRETQYF; DNA: TGTGCCAGCAGCCTGCGGGGTCGGGAGACCCAGTACTTC
J: TRBJ2-2; size: NA; D: NA; V: TRBV15; CDR3: CATSRDSGLFF; DNA: TGTGCCACCAGCAGAGATAGCGGGCTGTTTTTT
J: TRBJ1-2; size: few; D: TRBD1; V: TRBV7-9; CDR3: CASSLARPGGNGYTF; DNA: TGTGCCAGCAGCTTAGCGAGGCCAGGGGGAAATGGCTACACCTTC
J: TRBJ1-1; size: few; D: NA; V: TRBV20-1; CDR3: CSARVGVLNTEAFF; DNA: TGCAGTGCTAGAGTTGGGGTCTTGAACACTGAAGCTTTCTTT
J: TRBJ1-1; size: many; D: NA; V: TRBV5-1; CDR3: CASSLWGNTEAFF; DNA: TGCGCCAGCAGCTTGTGGGGGAACACTGAAGCTTTCTTT
J: TRBJ2-5; size: NA; D: NA; V: TRBV12-5; CDR3: CASGTGYSQETQYF; DNA: TGTGCTAGTGGCACAGGGTACTCTCAAGAGACCCAGTACTTC
J: TRBJ2-2; size: NA; D: NA; V: TRBV3-1; CDR3: CASSNKGGGLNTGELFF; DNA: TGTGCCAGCAGCAACAAGGGGGGGGGATTAAACACCGGGGAGCTGTTTTTT
J: TRBJ2-3; size: NA; D: TRBD1; V: TRBV18; CDR3: CASSSLAQGADTQYF; DNA: TGTGCCAGCTCATCTCTGGCGCAGGGGGCAGATACGCAGTATTTT
J: TRBJ1-1; size: NA; D: NA; V: TRBV6-6; CDR3: CASSFWGPQNTEAFF; DNA: TGTGCCAGCAGTTTCTGGGGGCCACAGAACACTGAAGCTTTCTTT
J: TRBJ2-7; size: NA; D: TRBD1; V: TRBV18; CDR3: CASSHDRVPSSYEQYF; DNA: TGTGCCAGCTCACACGACAGGGTCCCGAGCTCCTACGAGCAGTACTTC
J: TRBJ2-1; size: NA; D: NA; V: TRBV5-5; CDR3: CASITQGIDEQFF; DNA: TGTGCCAGCATTACACAGGGTATCGATGAGCAGTTCTTC
J: TRBJ2-7; size: NA; D: NA; V: TRBV6-1; CDR3: CAIRGGIDYEQYF; DNA: TGTGCCATCCGCGGAGGGATAGACTACGAGCAGTACTTC
J: TRBJ2-1; size: NA; D: TRBD2; V: TRBV7-9; CDR3: CASSFSAGGLGEQFF; DNA: TGTGCCAGCAGCTTTTCAGCGGGAGGTCTGGGTGAGCAGTTCTTC
J: TRBJ1-5; size: few; D: NA; V: TRBV14; CDR3: CASSQDRNQPQHF; DNA: TGTGCCAGCAGCCAAGATCGGAATCAGCCCCAGCATTTT
J: TRBJ1-5; size: NA; D: NA; V: TRBV20-1; CDR3: CSARVTPSNQPQHF; DNA: TGCAGTGCTAGAGTGACTCCTAGCAATCAGCCCCAGCATTTT
J: TRBJ1-2; size: few; D: NA; V: TRBV7-9; CDR3: CASSLNPRYGYTF; DNA: TGTGCCAGCAGCTTAAACCCGCGCTATGGCTACACCTTC
J: TRBJ1-5; size: NA; D: NA; V: TRBV6-1; CDR3: CASSEAHSNQPQHF; DNA: TGTGCCAGCAGTGAAGCGCATAGCAATCAGCCCCAGCATTTT
J: TRBJ2-2; size: once; D: NA; V: TRBV10-3; CDR3: CAIRQTNTGELFF; DNA: TGTGCCATCAGACAGACCAACACCGGGGAGCTGTTTTTT
J: TRBJ2-1; size: NA; D: TRBD2; V: TRBV19; CDR3: CASSNLAGKRSEQFF; DNA: TGTGCCAGTAGTAACCTAGCGGGAAAGCGGTCTGAGCAGTTCTTC
J: TRBJ2-7; size: few; D: NA; V: TRBV11-1; CDR3: CASSPRPGRSSYEQYF; DNA: TGTGCCAGCAGCCCGAGACCGGGGCGAAGCTCCTACGAGCAGTACTTC
J: TRBJ2-1; size: once; D: TRBD1; V: TRBV29-1; CDR3: CSVGDRVYNEQFF; DNA: TGCAGCGTTGGGGACAGGGTCTACAATGAGCAGTTCTTC
J: TRBJ2-5; size: NA; D: TRBD1; V: TRBV4-1; CDR3: CASSQDSTGGQETQYF; DNA: TGCGCCAGCAGCCAAGACTCGACAGGGGGCCAAGAGACCCAGTACTTC
J: TRBJ2-1; size: NA; D: NA; V: TRBV7-2; CDR3: CASSLDRQLYNEQFF; DNA: TGTGCCAGCAGCTTAGACAGGCAACTCTACAATGAGCAGTTCTTC
J: TRBJ2-2; size: NA; D: TRBD1; V: TRBV5-1; CDR3: CASSEGQGLDTGELFF; DNA: TGCGCCAGCAGCGAGGGACAGGGGTTGGACACCGGGGAGCTGTTTTTT
J: TRBJ2-3; size: NA; D: TRBD2; V: TRBV7-3; CDR3: CASSLTSAGGADTQYF; DNA: TGTGCCAGCAGCTTAACGTCGGCGGGAGGTGCAGATACGCAGTATTTT
J: TRBJ1-2; size: NA; D: TRBD1; V: TRBV6-6; CDR3: CASRRGTGVADGYTF; DNA: TGTGCCAGCAGAAGGGGGACAGGGGTCGCCGATGGCTACACCTTC